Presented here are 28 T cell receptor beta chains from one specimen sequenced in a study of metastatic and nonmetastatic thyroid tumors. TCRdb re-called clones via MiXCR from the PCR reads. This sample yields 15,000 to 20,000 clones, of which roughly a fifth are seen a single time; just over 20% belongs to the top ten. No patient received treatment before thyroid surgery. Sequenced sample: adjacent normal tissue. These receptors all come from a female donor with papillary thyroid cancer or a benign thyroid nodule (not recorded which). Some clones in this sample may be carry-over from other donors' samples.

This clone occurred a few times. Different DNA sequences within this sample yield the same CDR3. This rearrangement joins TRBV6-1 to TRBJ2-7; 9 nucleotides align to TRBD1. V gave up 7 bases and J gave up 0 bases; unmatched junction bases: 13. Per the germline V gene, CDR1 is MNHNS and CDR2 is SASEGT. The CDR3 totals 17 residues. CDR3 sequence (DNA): TGTGCCAGCACCTCTACTCCGGGACAGGGAAACTCCTACGAGCAGTACTTC. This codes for CASTSTPGQGNSYEQYF.

The CDR3, as DNA: TGTGCCAGCAGCTCGAAGACTAGCGCCCAAGAGACCCAGTACTTC. This sequence encodes CASSSKTSAQETQYF. The chain carries TRBV6-1 and TRBJ2-5; 8 bases line up with TRBD2. CDR3 length equals 15 residues. J gave up 1 base and V 6 bases, and 7 bases lay outside the gene matches. The germline V gene encodes CDR1 MNHNS and CDR2 SASEGT.

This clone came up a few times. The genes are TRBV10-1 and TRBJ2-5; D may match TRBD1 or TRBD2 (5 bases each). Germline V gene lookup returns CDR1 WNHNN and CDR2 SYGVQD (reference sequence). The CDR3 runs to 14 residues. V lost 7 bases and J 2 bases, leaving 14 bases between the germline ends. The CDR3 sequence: CASIGGLGQETQYF. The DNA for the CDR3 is TGCGCCAGCATTGGGGGTCTGGGGCAAGAGACCCAGTACTTC.

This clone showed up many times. The CDR3 loop reads CASTGGGNTIYF. CDR3 DNA sequence: TGTGCCAGCACGGGAGGGGGAAACACCATATATTTT. The V and J genes are TRBV6-1 and TRBJ1-3; D unclear. The CDR3 extends over 12 amino acids. V gave up 7 bases and J gave up 4 bases, with 8 bases separating them. Germline CDR1 and CDR2: MNHNS and SASEGT.

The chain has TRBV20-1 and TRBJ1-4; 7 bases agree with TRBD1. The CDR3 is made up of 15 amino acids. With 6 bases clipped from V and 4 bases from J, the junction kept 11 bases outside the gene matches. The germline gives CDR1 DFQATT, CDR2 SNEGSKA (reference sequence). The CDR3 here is CSASSPGQYNEKLFF. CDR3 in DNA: TGCAGTGCCTCGTCCCCGGGACAGTATAATGAAAAACTGTTTTTT.

CDR3 loop: CASSHGARQPQHF. The CDR3 nucleotides are TGTGCCAGCAGCCATGGGGCCCGTCAGCCCCAGCATTTT. V usage is TRBV7-2 and J usage is TRBJ1-5; D is possibly TRBD1 (5 bases). V was trimmed by 5 bases and J by 6 bases, leaving 11 bases between them. The CDR3 is 13 residues long. In germline, CDR1 is SGHTA, CDR2 FQGNSA.

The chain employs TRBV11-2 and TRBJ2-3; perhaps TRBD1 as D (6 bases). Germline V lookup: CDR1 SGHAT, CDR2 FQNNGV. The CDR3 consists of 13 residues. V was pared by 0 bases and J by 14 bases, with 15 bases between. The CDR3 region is CASSLEGRARGYF. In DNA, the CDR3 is TGTGCCAGCAGCTTAGAGGGCAGGGCCAGGGGGTATTTT.

As DNA, the CDR3 is TGTGCCAGCAGCAAGGAGGTGTCAGGGGATAACTATGGCTACACCTTC. Translating gives CASSKEVSGDNYGYTF. J is TRBJ1-2 and V is TRBV11-2, with D possibly being TRBD1 (6 bases). The V gene's germline CDR1 is SGHAT and CDR2 FQNNGV. V was shortened by 5 bases and J by 1 base, with 17 bases between the two germline ends. The CDR3 loop spans 16 amino acids.

The CDR3 loop reads CASSEQGASYEQYF. The CDR3 nucleotides read TGTGCCAGCAGTGAACAGGGGGCATCCTACGAGCAGTACTTC. The V call is TRBV6-1, the J call TRBJ2-7; 8 nucleotides align to TRBD1. CDR3 size: 14 residues. After removal of 2 bases from V and 1 base from J, the junction contained 1 base not matched to a gene. Germline V gene sequence: CDR1 MNHNS, CDR2 SASEGT.

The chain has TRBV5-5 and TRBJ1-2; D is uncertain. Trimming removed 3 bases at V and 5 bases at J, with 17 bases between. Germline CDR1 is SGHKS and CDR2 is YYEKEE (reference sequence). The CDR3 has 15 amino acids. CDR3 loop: CASSSIMARRYGYTF. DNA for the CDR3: TGTGCCAGCAGCTCCATCATGGCGAGGAGGTATGGCTACACCTTC.

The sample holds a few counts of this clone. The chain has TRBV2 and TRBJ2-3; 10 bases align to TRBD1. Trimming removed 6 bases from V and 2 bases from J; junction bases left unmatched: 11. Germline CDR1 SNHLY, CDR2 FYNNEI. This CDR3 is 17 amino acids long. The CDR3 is CASSPGTGDQYTDTQYF. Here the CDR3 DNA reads TGTGCCAGCAGCCCCGGGACAGGGGACCAATACACAGATACGCAGTATTTT.

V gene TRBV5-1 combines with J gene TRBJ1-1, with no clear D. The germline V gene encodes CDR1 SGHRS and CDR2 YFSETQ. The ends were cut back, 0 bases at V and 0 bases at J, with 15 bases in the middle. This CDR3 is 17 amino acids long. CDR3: CASSLGSHQAVNTEAFF. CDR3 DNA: TGCGCCAGCAGCTTGGGGTCACATCAGGCGGTGAACACTGAAGCTTTCTTT.

Written as DNA, the CDR3 is TGCGCCAGCAGCTCGGACAGGTTAATGTACAATGAGCAGTTCTTC. The encoded protein is CASSSDRLMYNEQFF. The chain combines TRBV5-1 with TRBJ2-1, with 7 bases fitting TRBD1. This CDR3 has 15 amino acids. Germline-derived CDR1 and CDR2 are SGHRS and YFSETQ. V shed 3 bases, J shed 4 bases, and the junction held 7 bases outside the gene matches.

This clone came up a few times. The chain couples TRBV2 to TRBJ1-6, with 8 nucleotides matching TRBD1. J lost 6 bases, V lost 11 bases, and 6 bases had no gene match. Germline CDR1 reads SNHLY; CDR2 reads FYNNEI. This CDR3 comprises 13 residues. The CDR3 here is CAGQGAVNSPLHF. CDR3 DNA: TGTGCCGGCCAGGGGGCAGTTAATTCACCCCTCCACTTT.

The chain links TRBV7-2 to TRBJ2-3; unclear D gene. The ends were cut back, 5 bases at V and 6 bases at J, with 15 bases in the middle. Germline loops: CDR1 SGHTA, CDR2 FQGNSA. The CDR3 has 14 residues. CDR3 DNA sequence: TGTGCCAGCAGCCAAGGACCGGTCGTGGATACGCAGTATTTT. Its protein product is CASSQGPVVDTQYF.

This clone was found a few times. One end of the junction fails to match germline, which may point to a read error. The CDR3 bases are TGCAGTGCCGCGAAGGTTAGGGCCTCCCACGAGCAGTACTTC. Its protein is CSAAKVRASHEQYF. V usage is TRBV20-1 and J usage is TRBJ2-7, with D uncertain. The CDR3 consists of 14 residues. Germline-derived CDR1 and CDR2 are DFQATT and SNEGSKA (reference sequence).

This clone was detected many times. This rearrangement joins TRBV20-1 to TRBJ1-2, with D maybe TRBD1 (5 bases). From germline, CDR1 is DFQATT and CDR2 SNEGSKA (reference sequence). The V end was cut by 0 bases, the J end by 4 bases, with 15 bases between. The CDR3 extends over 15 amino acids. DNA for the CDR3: TGCAGTGCTAGAGATGTGGCGGGGGGTGGCTATGGCTACACCTTC. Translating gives CSARDVAGGGYGYTF.

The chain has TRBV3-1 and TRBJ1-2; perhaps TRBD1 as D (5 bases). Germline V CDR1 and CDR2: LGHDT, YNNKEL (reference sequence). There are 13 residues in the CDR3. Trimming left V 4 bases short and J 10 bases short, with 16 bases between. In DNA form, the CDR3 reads TGTGCCAGCAGCCCGTTTCGTGGGGGTGACTACACCTTC. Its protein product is CASSPFRGGDYTF.

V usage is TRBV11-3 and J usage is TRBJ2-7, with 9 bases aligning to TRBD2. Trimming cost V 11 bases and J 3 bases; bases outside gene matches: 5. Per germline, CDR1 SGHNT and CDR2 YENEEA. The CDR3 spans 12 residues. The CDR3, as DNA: TGTGCCCGGGGCGGGAGGGACTACGAGCAGTACTTC. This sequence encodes CARGGRDYEQYF.

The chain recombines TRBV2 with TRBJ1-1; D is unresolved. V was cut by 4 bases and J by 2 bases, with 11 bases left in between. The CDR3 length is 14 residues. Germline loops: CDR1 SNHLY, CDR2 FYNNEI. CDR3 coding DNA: TGTGCCAGCAGTGGTGGCCTCTCTAACACTGAAGCTTTCTTT. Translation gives CASSGGLSNTEAFF.

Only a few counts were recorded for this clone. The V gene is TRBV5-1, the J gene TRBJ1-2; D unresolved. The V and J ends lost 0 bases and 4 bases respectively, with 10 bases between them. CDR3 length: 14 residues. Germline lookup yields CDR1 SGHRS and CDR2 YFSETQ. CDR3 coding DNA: TGCGCCAGCAGCTTGGAACAGAGATTCTATGGCTACACCTTC. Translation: CASSLEQRFYGYTF.

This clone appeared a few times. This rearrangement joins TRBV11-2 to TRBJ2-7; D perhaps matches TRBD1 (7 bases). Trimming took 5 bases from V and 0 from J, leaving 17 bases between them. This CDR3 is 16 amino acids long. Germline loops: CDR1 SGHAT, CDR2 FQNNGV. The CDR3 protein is CASSLRGGTASYEQYF. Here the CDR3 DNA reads TGTGCCAGCAGCCTCCGTGGGGGGACAGCCTCCTACGAGCAGTACTTC.

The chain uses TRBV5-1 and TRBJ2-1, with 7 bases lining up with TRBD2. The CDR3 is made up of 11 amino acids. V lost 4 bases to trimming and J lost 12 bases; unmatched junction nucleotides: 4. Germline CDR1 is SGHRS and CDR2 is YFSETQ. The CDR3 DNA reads TGCGCCAGCAGCAGCGGGGTGTGGCAGTTCTTC. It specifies CASSSGVWQFF.

In DNA, the CDR3 is TGCAGTGCTAGAGTCACAGCCCTGTCTGGCTACACCTTC. It specifies CSARVTALSGYTF. The V gene is TRBV20-1, the J gene TRBJ1-2, with no clear D. Germline V lookup: CDR1 DFQATT, CDR2 SNEGSKA (reference sequence). CDR3 length: 13 amino acids. Trimming took 1 base from V and 7 from J, leaving 13 bases between them.

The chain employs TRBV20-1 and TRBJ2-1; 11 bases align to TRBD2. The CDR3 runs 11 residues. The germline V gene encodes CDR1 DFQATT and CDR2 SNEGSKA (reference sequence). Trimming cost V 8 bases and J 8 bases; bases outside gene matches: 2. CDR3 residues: CSRTSGYEQFF. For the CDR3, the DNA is TGCAGTAGGACTAGCGGGTATGAGCAGTTCTTC.

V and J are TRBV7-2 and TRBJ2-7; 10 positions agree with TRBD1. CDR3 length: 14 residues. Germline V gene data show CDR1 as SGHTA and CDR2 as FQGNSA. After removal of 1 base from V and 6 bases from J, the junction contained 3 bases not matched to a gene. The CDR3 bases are TGTGCCAGCAGCTTAGGGGACAGGGGCTTCGAGCAGTACTTC. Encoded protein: CASSLGDRGFEQYF.

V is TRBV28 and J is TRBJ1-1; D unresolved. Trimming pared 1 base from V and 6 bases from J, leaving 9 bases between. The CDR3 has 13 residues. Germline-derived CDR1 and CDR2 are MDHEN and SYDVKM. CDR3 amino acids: CASSLSGGAEAFF. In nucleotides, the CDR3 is TGTGCCAGCAGTTTATCCGGCGGGGCTGAAGCTTTCTTT.

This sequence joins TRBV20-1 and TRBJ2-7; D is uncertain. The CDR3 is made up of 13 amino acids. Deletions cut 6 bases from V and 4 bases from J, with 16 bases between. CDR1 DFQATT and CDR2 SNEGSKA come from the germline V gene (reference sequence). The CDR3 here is CSAANTDGYEQYF. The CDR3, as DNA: TGCAGTGCCGCAAACACGGACGGGTACGAGCAGTACTTC.